This is a list of T cell receptor beta chains from one sample in a study of T cell repertoires in cytomegalovirus infection. MiXCR, run by TCRdb on the reads, gives a single entry per CDR3 protein. The table shows over 150,000 distinct CDR3 sequences, with about 18% occurring only once. Input material: CD8+ T cells from PBMCs. Source of these receptors: a human donor in good health (CMV status not recorded). Some clones in this sample may be carry-over from other donors' samples. The CDR3 runs from the conserved cysteine through the conserved F or W. The D gene is left open where the match is weak. Clone size appears in some rows only: once, few, many, or a class for an expanded clone.

size | D | J | V | CDR3 | DNA
- | - | TRBJ2-7 | TRBV7-9 | CASSPPGGANSYEQYF | TGTGCCAGCAGCCCACCAGGCGGGGCGAACTCCTACGAGCAGTACTTC
few | - | TRBJ1-1 | TRBV19 | CASWWGNTEAFF | TGTGCCAGTTGGTGGGGGAACACTGAAGCTTTCTTT
- | - | TRBJ1-2 | TRBV14 | CASSQGSGDYGYTF | TGTGCCAGCAGCCAAGGCTCGGGAGACTATGGCTACACCTTC
few | - | TRBJ2-1 | TRBV20-1 | CSARDRTSYNEQFF | TGCAGTGCTAGAGACCGGACGAGCTACAATGAGCAGTTCTTC
- | - | TRBJ1-2 | TRBV7-2 | CASSLETVNYGYTF | TGTGCCAGCAGCTTAGAAACGGTGAACTATGGCTACACCTTC
few | TRBD1 | TRBJ2-3 | TRBV9 | CASSPGDRAADTQYF | TGTGCCAGCAGCCCCGGGGACAGGGCGGCAGATACGCAGTATTTT
- | - | TRBJ2-3 | TRBV20-1 | CRALTKQPRTTATDTQYF | TGCAGAGCCTTGACAAAACAACCCAGAACGACCGCCACAGATACGCAGTATTTT
few | - | TRBJ1-4 | TRBV9 | CASSPLGEDEKLFF | TGTGCCAGCAGCCCCCTGGGGGAAGATGAAAAACTGTTTTTT
- | - | TRBJ1-2 | TRBV20-1 | CSAPGAWFRSNYGYTF | TGCAGTGCCCCTGGGGCCTGGTTCAGGTCTAACTATGGCTACACCTTC
few | TRBD2 | TRBJ2-7 | TRBV7-9 | CASSNRTSGASYEQYF | TGTGCCAGCAGCAACCGGACTAGCGGGGCTTCCTACGAGCAGTACTTC
- | TRBD1 | TRBJ1-1 | TRBV7-6 | CASSTRTGLNTEAFF | TGTGCCAGCAGCACCCGGACAGGGCTAAACACTGAAGCTTTCTTT